The 16 T cell receptor beta chains listed next were all sequenced from one sample in a study of response to subunit inactivated influenza vaccine. A single record per CDR3 protein comes from TCRdb applying MiXCR to the RT-PCR reads. The sample holds approximately 570,000 distinct CDR3 sequences, 7.5% to 8.5% seen once. Sequenced material: PBMCs from blood, taken around 25 months after vaccination. These receptors were taken from a man between 50 and 75 years old who received an inactivated influenza vaccine.

This clonotype was observed at least ten times. This chain uses TRBV4-3 with TRBJ2-3, with D uncertain. Germline CDR1 reads LGHNA; CDR2 reads YSLEER. The CDR3 is 15 residues long. The V gene lost 4 bases and the J gene lost 0 bases, with 11 bases spanning the gap. CDR3 in amino acids: CASSPIHASTDTQYF. CDR3 bases: TGCGCCAGCAGCCCTATACACGCTAGCACAGATACGCAGTATTTT.

This clonotype was found many times. V and J are TRBV5-1 and TRBJ2-1, with D hard to call. Trimming pared 0 bases from V and 5 bases from J, leaving 3 bases between. Per the germline V gene, CDR1 is SGHRS and CDR2 is YFSETQ. The CDR3 covers 12 residues. The CDR3 loop reads CASSLVDNEQFF. CDR3 coding DNA: TGCGCCAGCAGCTTGGTGGACAATGAGCAGTTCTTC.

This clonotype came up a few times. The chain recombines TRBV4-1 with TRBJ2-3; tentatively, D is TRBD2 (6 bases). The CDR3 covers 16 residues. CDR1 and CDR2 (germline): MGHRA, YSYEKL. V was pared by 2 bases and J by 2 bases, with 14 bases between. This CDR3 is CASSQWDSINTDTQYF. The CDR3 coding sequence is TGCGCCAGCAGCCAATGGGACTCTATTAACACAGATACGCAGTATTTT.

This chain joins TRBV7-3 and TRBJ1-1; the D gene is possibly TRBD1 (5 bases). CDR1 is SGHTA and CDR2 is FQGTGA in the germline V gene. Trimming stripped 5 bases from V and 0 bases from J, with 13 bases between. The CDR3 is made up of 15 amino acids. The CDR3 protein is CASSAAEGMNTEAFF. The CDR3 coding sequence is TGTGCCAGCAGCGCGGCGGAGGGGATGAACACTGAAGCTTTCTTT.

The chain has TRBV18 and TRBJ2-5, with TRBD1 as a possible D gene (6 bases). The CDR3 extends over 17 amino acids. Trimming stripped 0 bases from V and 4 bases from J, with 18 bases between. Per germline, CDR1 KGHSH and CDR2 LQKENI. For the CDR3, the DNA is TGTGCCAGCTCACCACCGGTGGCAGGGGCCTTGGGAGAGACCCAGTACTTC. Its translation is CASSPPVAGALGETQYF.

The chain employs TRBV20-1 and TRBJ1-6, with 7 bases matching TRBD1. V lost 3 bases to trimming and J lost 12 bases; unmatched junction nucleotides: 5. There are 12 residues in the CDR3. In germline, CDR1 is DFQATT, CDR2 SNEGSKA (reference sequence). The CDR3 DNA follows: TGCAGTGCTAGTACAGGGGATTTACCCCTCCACTTT. Translating it yields CSASTGDLPLHF.

The rearrangement uses TRBV11-2 and TRBJ2-2, with 9 nucleotides matching TRBD1. Germline CDR1 is SGHAT and CDR2 is FQNNGV. This CDR3 has 15 residues. V lost 5 bases and J lost 3; bases outside the gene matches: 4. This chain's CDR3 is CASSIDRGYTGELFF. The CDR3 DNA is TGTGCCAGCAGCATCGACAGGGGGTACACCGGGGAGCTGTTTTTT.

This clonotype was detected only a few times. The chain employs TRBV5-8 and TRBJ2-1; TRBD2 matches 9 bases. Germline V gene lookup returns CDR1 SGHTS and CDR2 YDEGEE. V was clipped by 0 bases and J by 2 bases; unmatched bases: 0. The CDR3 is 15 amino acids. CDR3 sequence: CASSLGGRAYNEQFF. The CDR3 nucleotides read TGTGCCAGCAGCTTGGGCGGGAGGGCCTACAATGAGCAGTTCTTC.

In this sample, this clonotype turned up a few times. A much larger clone lies a single base off, so this may be a read error. The V call is TRBV7-8, the J call TRBJ2-7; D possibly corresponds to TRBD1 (5 bases). The CDR3 covers 13 residues. Trimming stripped 1 base from V and 7 bases from J, with 11 bases between. Per the germline V gene, CDR1 is SGHVS and CDR2 is FQNEAQ. The CDR3 DNA sequence: TGTGCCAGCAGCTTAGGGGGCGCGGCAGAGCAGTACTTC. This encodes CASSLGGAAEQYF. Full variable domain (missing parts from reference TRBV7-8 and TRBJ2-7): GAGVSQSPRYKVAKRGQDVALRCDPISGHVSLFWYQQALGQGPEFLTYFQNEAQLDKSGLPSDRFFAERPEGSVSTLKIQRTQQEDSAVYLCASSLGGAAEQYFGPGTRLTVT.

This rearrangement joins TRBV11-2 to TRBJ2-1; 7 bases are a match to TRBD1. Per the germline V gene, CDR1 is SGHAT and CDR2 is FQNNGV. J lost 7 bases, V lost 5 bases, and 14 bases had no gene match. This CDR3 spans 16 amino acids. CDR3 protein: CASSPLGRDSKNEQFF. CDR3 sequence (DNA): TGTGCCAGCAGCCCCCTTGGCCGGGACAGTAAAAATGAGCAGTTCTTC.

The V gene is TRBV6-2 or TRBV6-3, the J gene TRBJ2-3; D possibly matches TRBD1 or TRBD2 (5 bases each). This CDR3 contains 14 residues. Germline V gives CDR1 MNHEY, CDR2 SVGEGT. Between the trimmed V and J ends, which lost 6 bases and 4 bases, there was a span of 14 bases. The chain's CDR3 is CASRSVRGADTQYF. For the CDR3, the DNA is TGTGCCAGCAGATCCGTCAGAGGGGCAGATACGCAGTATTTT.

This clonotype has more than one count but fewer than ten. The rearrangement links TRBV28 to TRBJ1-5; 8 bases align to TRBD1. CDR1 and CDR2 from the germline V gene are MDHEN and SYDVKM. This CDR3 region has 18 residues. V shed 1 base, J shed 3 bases, and the junction held 11 bases outside the gene matches. CDR3 protein: CASSLLGEGQVLNQPQHF. DNA for the CDR3: TGTGCCAGCAGTTTATTAGGAGAGGGACAGGTGCTCAATCAGCCCCAGCATTTT.

This clonotype was found a few times. J is TRBJ2-2 and V is TRBV24-1, with TRBD1 matching over 9 bases. This CDR3 is built from 20 residues. V was pared by 4 bases and J by 0 bases, with 14 bases of the junction left unmatched. CDR1 and CDR2 from the germline V gene are KGHDR and SFDVKD. The CDR3 sequence is CATSDTRDRDGITNTGELFF. The CDR3 DNA reads as TGTGCCACCAGTGACACCCGGGACAGGGACGGGATTACGAACACCGGGGAGCTGTTTTTT.

The table lists this clonotype with a few counts. This chain uses TRBV7-2 with TRBJ2-3; 7 bases align to TRBD2. The CDR3 contains 15 residues. V trimming: 3 bases; J trimming: 5 bases; junction bases outside the gene matches: 8. Germline V lookup: CDR1 SGHTA, CDR2 FQGNSA. CDR3 coding DNA: TGTGCCAGCAGCTTTGCTTCTAGCGGTGGAGATACGCAGTATTTT. This translates into CASSFASSGGDTQYF. Filled out from reference TRBV7-2 and TRBJ2-3, the complete variable domain reads GAGVSQSPSNKVTEKGKDVELRCDPISGHTALYWYRQSLGQGLEFLIYFQGNSAPDKSGLPSDRFSAERTGGSVSTLTIQRTQQEDSAVYLCASSFASSGGDTQYFGPGTRLTVL.

This clonotype showed up just a few times. The genes are TRBV15 and TRBJ1-1; tentative D call: TRBD1 (5 bases). CDR1 LNHNV and CDR2 YYDKDF come from the germline V gene (reference sequence). V was pared by 0 bases and J by 4 bases, with 6 bases between. This CDR3 has 13 residues. CDR3 residues: CATSRDGGTEAFF. CDR3 coding DNA: TGTGCCACCAGCAGAGACGGGGGCACTGAAGCTTTCTTT.

Ten or more counts support this clonotype. This chain links TRBV29-1 with TRBJ2-1; D possibly matches TRBD1 or TRBD2 (5 bases each). Trimming took off 6 bases at V and 7 bases at J, with 16 bases between the two ends. The CDR3 contains 13 residues. In germline, CDR1 is SQVTM, CDR2 ANQGSEA. The CDR3 sequence is CSVDSVWGNEQFF. The DNA of the CDR3 is TGCAGCGTCGACAGTGTTTGGGGGAATGAGCAGTTCTTC.